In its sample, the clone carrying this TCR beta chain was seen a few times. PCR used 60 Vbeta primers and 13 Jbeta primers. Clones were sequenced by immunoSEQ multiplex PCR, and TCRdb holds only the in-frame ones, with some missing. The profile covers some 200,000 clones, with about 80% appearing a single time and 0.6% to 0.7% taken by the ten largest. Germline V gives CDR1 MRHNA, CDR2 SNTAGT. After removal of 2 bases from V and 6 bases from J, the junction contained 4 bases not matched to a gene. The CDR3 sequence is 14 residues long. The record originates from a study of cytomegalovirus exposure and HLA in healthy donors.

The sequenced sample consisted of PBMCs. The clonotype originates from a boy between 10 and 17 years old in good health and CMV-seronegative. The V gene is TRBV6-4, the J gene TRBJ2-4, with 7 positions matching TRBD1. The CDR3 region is CASSDGTAGNIQYF. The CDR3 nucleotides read TGTGCCAGCAGTGACGGGACAGCTGGAAACATTCAGTACTTC.